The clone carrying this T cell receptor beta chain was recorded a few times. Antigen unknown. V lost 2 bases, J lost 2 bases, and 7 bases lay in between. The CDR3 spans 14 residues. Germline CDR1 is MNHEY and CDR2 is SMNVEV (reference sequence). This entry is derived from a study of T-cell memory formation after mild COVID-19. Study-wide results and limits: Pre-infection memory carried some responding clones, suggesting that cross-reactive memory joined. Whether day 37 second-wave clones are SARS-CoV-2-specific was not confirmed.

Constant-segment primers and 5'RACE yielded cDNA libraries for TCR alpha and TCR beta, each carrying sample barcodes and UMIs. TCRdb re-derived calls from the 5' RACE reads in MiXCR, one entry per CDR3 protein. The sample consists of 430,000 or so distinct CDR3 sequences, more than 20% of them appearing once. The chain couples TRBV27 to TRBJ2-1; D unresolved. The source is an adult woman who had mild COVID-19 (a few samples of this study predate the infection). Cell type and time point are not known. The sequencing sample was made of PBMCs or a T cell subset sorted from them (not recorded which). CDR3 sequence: CASSLSRTYNEQFF. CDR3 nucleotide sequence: TGTGCCAGCAGTTTAAGCAGGACCTACAATGAGCAGTTCTTC.